This T cell receptor beta chain was captured by sequencing in a study of T cell responses to AZD1222 COVID-19 vaccine. Study overall: It was second doses at about 4 or about 12 weeks that were pooled. Study-wide points: White British people made up most donors, females outnumbered males, and clonal diversity was possibly underestimated. Spike-specific TCR breadth and depth went up after people got two AZD1222 doses. Seropositive AZD1222 recipients at baseline numbered only five to seven.

Concerning this clone: The antigen is undetermined.

Sequencing used immunoSEQ multiplex PCR; TCRdb keeps in-frame clones, though not all of them. Among 100,000 to 150,000 clones listed, roughly nine tenths were seen once. V lost 5 bases to trimming and J lost 2 bases, with 16 bases between them. The CDR3 consists of 16 residues. Germline CDR1 reads SGHTA; CDR2 reads FQGTGA. This sequence joins TRBV7-3 and TRBJ2-1, with D tentatively TRBD1 or TRBD2 (5 bases each). The clonotype originates from an adult in good health. Sample: peripheral blood, taken on day 0 of AZD1222 vaccination. The CDR3 nucleotides are TGTGCCAGCAGCCCGAGGGGTACTGTCCCCTACAATGAGCAGTTCTTC. Translated: CASSPRGTVPYNEQFF.